One and the same sample provided the 24 T cell receptor beta chains below, sequenced in a study of T cells expressing NK-cell markers. Following a re-call of the 5' RACE reads, TCRdb has one entry per CDR3 protein and lacks DNA. In all, the sample yields 350,000 to 400,000 distinct CDR3 sequences. The sample comprised blood T cells: a sorted CD56 or NKG2C T cell subset, CD4+ or CD8+ T cells, or bulk PBMC T cells (not recorded which). The receptors stem from a woman between 50 and 59 years old in good health.

This rearrangement joins TRBV5-5 to TRBJ1-1. Per the germline V gene, CDR1 is SGHKS and CDR2 is YYEKEE (reference sequence). This CDR3 is 14 amino acids long. CDR3 sequence reads: CASSFSRGQGEAFF.

J is TRBJ2-5 and V is TRBV12-3 or TRBV12-4; without DNA, the TCRdb call of TRBD1 cannot be checked. CDR3 length: 15 amino acids. CDR3 sequence: CASSLDRGASETQYF.

The rearrangement uses TRBV27 and TRBJ1-1; the D call from TCRdb, TRBD1, cannot be confirmed without DNA. CDR1 is MNHEY and CDR2 is SMNVEV in the germline V gene (reference sequence). The CDR3 length is 13 residues. The CDR3 sequence: CASLEGANTEAFF.

V usage is TRBV12-3 or TRBV12-4 and J usage is TRBJ2-5. This CDR3 has 13 residues. The chain's CDR3 is CASSFRFGETQYF.

The V and J genes are TRBV28 and TRBJ2-1; the TCRdb call, TRBD1, lacks DNA for checking. Germline values: CDR1 MDHEN, CDR2 SYDVKM. The CDR3 loop spans 20 amino acids. The CDR3: CASSSLGQGALGGSYNEQFF.

Here the CDR3 reads CASSSRRTTGELFF. The V gene is TRBV3-1, the J gene TRBJ2-2; TCRdb's assignment of TRBD1 cannot be checked, as there is no DNA. Germline loops: CDR1 LGHDT, CDR2 YNNKEL (reference sequence). This CDR3 spans 14 amino acids. The whole variable domain, remainder taken from reference TRBV3-1 and TRBJ2-2, is DTAVSQTPKYLVTQMGNDKSIKCEQNLGHDTMYWYKQDSKKFLKIMFSYNNKELIINETVPNRFSPKSPDKAHLNLHINSLELGDSAVYFCASSSRRTTGELFFGEGSRLTVL.

This chain links TRBV5-1 with TRBJ1-1. In germline, CDR1 is SGHRS, CDR2 YFSETQ. The CDR3 runs 14 residues. The CDR3 sequence: CASSNGEVNTEAFF.

The rearrangement links TRBV24-1 to TRBJ1-3. The CDR3 has 14 residues. Germline V gene lookup returns CDR1 KGHDR and CDR2 SFDVKD. CDR3 sequence reads: CATSEGRSGNTIYF.

The chain links TRBV27 to TRBJ2-3; TCRdb returns TRBD2, unconfirmable since there is no DNA. Germline V lookup: CDR1 MNHEY, CDR2 SMNVEV (reference sequence). CDR3 size: 14 residues. CDR3 residues: CASRGNLPTDTQYF.

This rearrangement joins TRBV7-9 to TRBJ2-3; the D call of TRBD2 rests on TCRdb alone, since no DNA is present to check it. CDR3 size: 18 residues. The V gene's germline CDR1 is SEHNR and CDR2 FQNEAQ (reference sequence). CDR3 sequence: CASSLAAGTSASTDTQYF. The complete variable domain, with remaining parts taken from reference TRBV7-9 and TRBJ2-3, reads DTGVSQNPRHKITKRGQNVTFRCDPISEHNRLYWYRQTLGQGPEFLTYFQNEAQLEKSRLLSDRFSAERPKGSFSTLEIQRTEQGDSAMYLCASSLAAGTSASTDTQYFGPGTRLTVL.

The chain uses TRBV18 and TRBJ2-2; TCRdb reports TRBD1, a call that lacks DNA to check it against. Germline V gene sequence: CDR1 KGHSH, CDR2 LQKENI. The CDR3 covers 15 residues. The CDR3 spells CASSPPRGITGELFF.

The J gene is TRBJ1-1, the V gene TRBV19. The CDR3 runs 13 residues. CDR1 and CDR2 (germline): LNHDA, SQIVND (reference sequence). This CDR3 is CASSELSNTEAFF.

The chain combines TRBV20-1 with TRBJ1-1. Germline CDR1 DFQATT, CDR2 SNEGSKA (reference sequence). The CDR3 sequence is 11 residues long. The CDR3 is CSARPFPEAFF.

The rearrangement joins TRBV3-1 to TRBJ2-1; TCRdb's D gene call, TRBD2, goes unchecked for lack of DNA. Germline V gene data show CDR1 as LGHDT and CDR2 as YNNKEL (reference sequence). There are 14 residues in the CDR3. This CDR3 reads CASSLGSVGNEQFF.

The V and J genes are TRBV6-4 and TRBJ2-1; the TRBD1 assignment by TCRdb is unverifiable without DNA. CDR1 and CDR2 from the germline V gene are MRHNA and SNTAGT. The CDR3 spans 14 residues. The CDR3 loop reads CASSPWGDHNEQFF.

The chain has TRBV12-3 or TRBV12-4 and TRBJ1-2; TCRdb proposes TRBD1, but this gene call is untestable without DNA. CDR3 length equals 13 residues. CDR3 sequence reads: CASSPLGASGYTF.

The chain is built from TRBV12-3 or TRBV12-4 and TRBJ1-2. The CDR3 is 14 residues long. CDR3 sequence: CASSIGVGDYGYTF.

The J gene is TRBJ2-7, the V gene TRBV3-1; TCRdb gives TRBD2 as the D gene, but with no DNA this cannot be confirmed. The CDR3 has 13 amino acids. CDR1 LGHDT and CDR2 YNNKEL come from the germline V gene (reference sequence). The CDR3 sequence: CASRDYNAYEQYF.

J is TRBJ2-1 and V is TRBV5-6; TCRdb names TRBD2, which stays unverified in the absence of DNA. Per the germline V gene, CDR1 is SGHDT and CDR2 is YYEEEE. The length of the CDR3 is 15 residues. The CDR3 loop reads CASSLGPVGGGEQFF.

V gene TRBV20-1 combines with J gene TRBJ1-4; checking the TCRdb D call of TRBD1 is not possible without DNA. The V gene's germline CDR1 is DFQATT and CDR2 SNEGSKA (reference sequence). The CDR3 totals 11 residues. CDR3 loop: CSVTGKKKLFF.

The chain uses TRBV6-2 or TRBV6-3 and TRBJ1-2. The CDR3 runs 12 residues. CDR1 and CDR2 (germline): MNHEY, SVGEGT. CDR3 amino acids: CASSSAGHGYTF.

V and J are TRBV4-2 and TRBJ1-2; TCRdb names TRBD1, which stays unverified in the absence of DNA. There are 15 residues in the CDR3. CDR1 and CDR2 (germline): LGHNA, YNFKEQ. CDR3 region: CASSQVPGVVDGYTF.

This sequence joins TRBV25-1 and TRBJ1-1; TCRdb outputs TRBD1, but without DNA this stays unchecked. The CDR3 contains 13 residues. The germline gives CDR1 MGHDK, CDR2 SYGVNS. The CDR3 region is CASTQPGGAGAFF.

The chain combines TRBV24-1 with TRBJ2-1; checking the TCRdb D call of TRBD2 is not possible without DNA. The CDR3 extends over 14 amino acids. Germline V CDR1 and CDR2: KGHDR, SFDVKD. This chain's CDR3 is CATSDRTSRQRQFF.